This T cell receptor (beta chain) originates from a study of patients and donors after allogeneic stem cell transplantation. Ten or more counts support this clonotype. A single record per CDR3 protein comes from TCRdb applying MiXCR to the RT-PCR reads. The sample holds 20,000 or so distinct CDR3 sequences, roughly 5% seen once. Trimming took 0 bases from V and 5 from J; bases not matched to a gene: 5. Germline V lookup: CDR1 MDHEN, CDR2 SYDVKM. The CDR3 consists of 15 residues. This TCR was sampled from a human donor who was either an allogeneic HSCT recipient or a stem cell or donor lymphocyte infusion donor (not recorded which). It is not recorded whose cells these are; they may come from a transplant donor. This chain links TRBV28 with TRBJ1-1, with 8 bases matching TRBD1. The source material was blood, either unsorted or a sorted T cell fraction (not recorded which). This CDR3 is CASSLWGRGRTEAFF. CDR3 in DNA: TGTGCCAGCAGTTTATGGGGCAGGGGGCGTACTGAAGCTTTCTTT.